The 9 T cell receptor beta chains presented below share a single source sample, sequenced in a study of metastatic and nonmetastatic thyroid tumors. No patient had received any treatment before thyroid surgery. Using MiXCR, TCRdb re-called clones from the PCR reads. This sample has tens of thousands of clones, with about 24% found just once. The source material was tumor tissue. These receptors all come from a female donor with papillary thyroid cancer or a benign thyroid nodule (not recorded which). Some clones in this sample may be carry-over from other donors' samples.

This clone was recorded at least ten times. The chain links TRBV14 to TRBJ2-1; 8 nucleotides align to TRBD2. The CDR3 loop spans 14 amino acids. V gave up 4 bases and J gave up 4 bases; unmatched junction bases: 3. The V gene's germline CDR1 is SGHDN and CDR2 FVKESK. CDR3 amino acids: CASSLIAGYNEQFF. The CDR3 DNA sequence: TGTGCCAGCAGCCTTATAGCGGGGTACAATGAGCAGTTCTTC.

This clone was seen a few times. This chain uses TRBV5-1 with TRBJ2-7; TRBD1 might be the D (6 bases). This CDR3 region has 15 residues. V was shortened by 4 bases and J by 3 bases, with 17 bases between the two germline ends. Per the germline V gene, CDR1 is SGHRS and CDR2 is YFSETQ. For the CDR3, the DNA is TGCGCCAGCAGCGTTAATTCTGGACAGATCTACGAGCAGTACTTC. Its protein product is CASSVNSGQIYEQYF. Drawing the rest from reference TRBV5-1 and TRBJ2-7, the complete variable domain is KAGVTQTPRYLIKTRGQQVTLSCSPISGHRSVSWYQQTPGQGLQFLFEYFSETQRNKGNFPGRFSGRQFSNSRSEMNVSTLELGDSALYLCASSVNSGQIYEQYFGPGTRLTVT.

The rearrangement links TRBV19 to TRBJ2-1, with D possibly being TRBD2 (5 bases). Germline CDR1 reads LNHDA; CDR2 reads SQIVND (reference sequence). The CDR3 has 17 residues. The ends were cut back, 5 bases at V and 3 bases at J, with 20 bases in the middle. CDR3 sequence (DNA): TGTGCCAGTAGTCCCGCCGGGGTAGGATCGGGCTACAATGAGCAGTTCTTC. It codes for CASSPAGVGSGYNEQFF.

This rearrangement joins TRBV5-4 to TRBJ1-2; possibly TRBD1 for D (5 bases). The V end was cut by 2 bases, the J end by 1 base, with 18 bases between. The V gene's germline CDR1 is SGHNT and CDR2 YYREEE (reference sequence). The CDR3 covers 17 residues. The CDR3 reads CASSFFPPVGDNYGYTF. In nucleotides, the CDR3 is TGTGCCAGCAGCTTCTTCCCCCCTGTAGGGGATAACTATGGCTACACCTTC.

This clone was seen repeatedly, ten times or more. The chain uses TRBV5-1 and TRBJ1-4; maybe TRBD1 (6 bases). The CDR3 sequence is 15 residues long. The V end lost 4 bases, the J end lost 0 bases, and 10 bases lay between the germline ends. Germline V lookup: CDR1 SGHRS, CDR2 YFSETQ. CDR3 sequence (DNA): TGCGCCAGCAGCGGGGGCCTTGCAACTAATGAAAAACTGTTTTTT. Encoded protein: CASSGGLATNEKLFF. The full variable domain, with the rest looked up from reference TRBV5-1 and TRBJ1-4, is KAGVTQTPRYLIKTRGQQVTLSCSPISGHRSVSWYQQTPGQGLQFLFEYFSETQRNKGNFPGRFSGRQFSNSRSEMNVSTLELGDSALYLCASSGGLATNEKLFFGSGTQLSVL.

This chain links TRBV20-1 with TRBJ2-1; D is possibly TRBD1 or TRBD2 (5 bases each). CDR1 and CDR2 (germline): DFQATT, SNEGSKA (reference sequence). Trimming cost V 6 bases and J 4 bases, with 22 bases left between them. The CDR3 sequence is 16 residues long. Here the CDR3 DNA reads TGCAGTGCGCTTTGGCTTTGGTTGGGACGGTACAATGAGCAGTTCTTC. Translation: CSALWLWLGRYNEQFF.

This clone was counted at least ten times. J is TRBJ2-3 and V is TRBV18, with 10 bases identical to TRBD2. Germline V gives CDR1 KGHSH, CDR2 LQKENI. The CDR3 loop spans 15 amino acids. Trimming removed 6 bases from V and 2 bases from J; junction bases left unmatched: 5. CDR3 region: CASSPSGGSTDTQYF. Written as DNA, the CDR3 is TGTGCCAGCTCTCCTAGCGGGGGTTCCACAGATACGCAGTATTTT.

This clone has ten or more counts. The chain recombines TRBV28 with TRBJ2-3, with 8 bases aligning to TRBD2. This CDR3 contains 14 residues. The germline V gene has CDR1 MDHEN and CDR2 SYDVKM. V shed 8 bases and J 6 bases; nucleotides not matched to a gene: 10. CDR3 coding DNA: TGTGCCAGCTACCCAGCGGGAGTGTACGATACGCAGTATTTT. Translated, it gives CASYPAGVYDTQYF.

This clone has a handful of counts. At one of its ends the junction is not consistent with the germline gene, which may arise from a read error. The chain recombines TRBV2 with TRBJ2-7; 10 bases align to TRBD2. The V gene's germline CDR1 is SNHLY and CDR2 FYNNEI. The CDR3 contains 15 residues. In nucleotides, the CDR3 is TGTTCCAGCATTCCTAGCGGGAGTGCCCATAACGAGCAGTACTTC. Its translation: CSSIPSGSAHNEQYF. The complete variable domain, with remaining parts taken from reference TRBV2 and TRBJ2-7, reads EPEVTQTPSHQVTQMGQEVILRCVPISNHLYFYWYRQILGQKVEFLVSFYNNEISEKSEIFDDQFSVERPDGSNFTLKIRSTKLEDSAMYFCSSIPSGSAHNEQYFGPGTRLTVT.